This T cell receptor (beta chain) derives from a study of tumor-infiltrating lymphocytes in primary liver carcinoma. Findings of the study overall: Tumor-adjacent and tumor-blood pairs shared a smaller degree of overlap than tumor region pairs. Appearing in all five tumor regions was true of only about 8-24% of top clones. A significantly higher top-250-clone fraction was recorded for tumors than for blood (p = 0.039).

Total RNA amounting to 450 to 550 ng was the source from which TCR beta cDNA was made with a constant-region primer. Libraries covering TCR beta were generated through three nested multiplex PCR rounds (using a slightly modified ARM-PCR). Each of the first two PCR rounds ran approximately 9 cycles with TRBV1-TRBV30 forward and C-beta reverse primers. TCRdb reprocessed the multiplex PCR reads via MiXCR and lists one record per CDR3 protein. Of some 180,000 distinct CDR3 sequences listed, just under 85% are singletons. Unsorted bulk tissue of about 20-30 mg yielded co-extracted RNA and DNA. From germline, CDR1 is SQVTM and CDR2 ANQGSEA. The CDR3 runs to 17 residues. With regard to this clonotype: Its antigen is unknown. Likely a read error: the CDR3 ends without its conserved phenylalanine or tryptophan.

Material: tumor tissue from primary liver carcinoma. The chain is built from TRBV29-1 and TRBJ2-1, with 10 bases aligning to TRBD2. This sequence originates from a middle-aged man with primary liver carcinoma and hepatitis B virus infection. Written as DNA, the CDR3 is TGCAGTGTCTCCAGGACTAGCGGCTCGAGCTCCTACAATGAGCAGTTCCTC. It codes for CSVSRTSGSSSYNEQFL.